The 27 T cell receptor beta chains below come from one sample, sequenced in a study of blood T cells in healthy people across ages. A sample-barcoded 5' primer and a J-beta primer mix were used in a second PCR of roughly 7 to 11 cycles. TCRdb fed the 5' RACE reads into MiXCR, producing one record per CDR3 protein. There are 800,000 to 950,000 distinct CDR3 sequences in the sample; just under 30% occur only once, and roughly 10% lies in the top ten. The same data also went into a second study, on T cells of mothers and their children.

The sample comprised blood. The receptors shown here come from a woman aged 40 to 50 in good health.

This clonotype was observed a few times. V gene TRBV29-1 combines with J gene TRBJ1-4; no clear D. The CDR3 consists of 13 residues. Germline CDR1 SQVTM, CDR2 ANQGSEA. With 4 bases removed from V and 4 bases from J, the gap between germline ends came to 10 bases. The CDR3 nucleotides read TGCAGCGTTGCCGAACAGCTTAATGAAAAACTGTTTTTT. This translates into CSVAEQLNEKLFF.

The chain employs TRBV18 and TRBJ2-1; D is undetermined. In germline, CDR1 is KGHSH, CDR2 LQKENI. CDR3 length: 14 amino acids. Trimming cost V 1 base and J 13 bases, with 17 bases left between them. The CDR3 DNA reads as TGTGCCAGCTCACCACAGACGGAGAAGAGTGTTCAGTTCTTC. Residues: CASSPQTEKSVQFF.

This clonotype showed up many times. V is TRBV2 and J is TRBJ2-5; 9 bases align to TRBD2. Germline CDR1 and CDR2: SNHLY and FYNNEI. CDR3 length: 17 amino acids. J gave up 2 bases and V 8 bases, and 15 bases lay outside the gene matches. The DNA for the CDR3 is TGTGCCAGCGGAGGGGGGCTCCTAGCGGGAATACAAGAGACCCAGTACTTC. Encoded protein: CASGGGLLAGIQETQYF.

This clonotype has only a few counts. The chain carries TRBV9 and TRBJ2-1, with TRBD2 identical over 9 bases. V lost 4 bases, J lost 4 bases, and 12 bases stayed unmatched. Germline V gene sequence: CDR1 SGDLS, CDR2 YYNGEE. This CDR3 spans 17 amino acids. CDR3 residues: CASSPLSGGLIYNEQFF. CDR3 bases: TGTGCCAGCAGCCCTCTCAGCGGGGGGCTCATTTACAATGAGCAGTTCTTC. The full variable domain, its missing parts supplied by reference TRBV9 and TRBJ2-1, is DSGVTQTPKHLITATGQRVTLRCSPRSGDLSVYWYQQSLDQGLQFLIQYYNGEERAKGNILERFSAQQFPDLHSELNLSSLELGDSALYFCASSPLSGGLIYNEQFFGPGTRLTVL.

This clonotype was detected many times. This chain uses TRBV29-1 with TRBJ2-7, with D perhaps matching TRBD2 (6 bases). CDR3 length equals 13 residues. The germline V gene has CDR1 SQVTM and CDR2 ANQGSEA. Trimming took 3 bases from V and 0 from J, leaving 9 bases between them. The CDR3, as DNA: TGCAGCGTTGACCAGGGAGGCTCCTACGAGCAGTACTTC. Protein: CSVDQGGSYEQYF.

Concerning this clonotype itself: An end of the junction differs from the germline gene, which may be a read error. The chain uses TRBV3-1 and TRBJ2-1, with D possibly being TRBD2 (7 bases). The CDR3 runs to 15 residues. Germline V CDR1 and CDR2: LGHDT, YNNKEL (reference sequence). The CDR3 sequence: CASRSLRGAYNGQFF. CDR3 DNA sequence: TGTGCCAGCAGATCCCTTCGGGGGGCCTACAATGGGCAGTTCTTC.

The CDR3 here is CASSVEAGALTEAFF. CDR3 nucleotides: TGTGCCAGCAGCGTAGAGGCGGGGGCCCTCACTGAAGCTTTCTTT. This chain connects TRBV9 to TRBJ1-1; D might be TRBD1 (6 bases). The CDR3 runs to 15 residues. Germline CDR1 and CDR2: SGDLS and YYNGEE. V was cut by 0 bases and J by 4 bases, with 13 bases left in between.

This clonotype was found many times. The chain employs TRBV5-1 and TRBJ2-5; D is undetermined. V lost 0 bases and J lost 7, with 10 bases in between. CDR1 is SGHRS and CDR2 is YFSETQ in the germline V gene. The CDR3 is 13 residues long. CDR3 bases: TGCGCCAGCAGCTTGGGGTCTTTGAGGACCCAGTACTTC. Its translation is CASSLGSLRTQYF.

This clonotype was detected a few times. V and J are TRBV14 and TRBJ2-5, with D possibly TRBD2 on 5 matching bases. The ends were cut back, 4 bases at V and 5 bases at J, with 20 bases in the middle. Germline CDR1 is SGHDN and CDR2 is FVKESK. The CDR3 totals 16 residues. CDR3 residues: CASSLQIPSAGETQYF. The CDR3 nucleotides are TGTGCCAGCAGCCTTCAGATTCCAAGTGCGGGCGAGACCCAGTACTTC.

A note on this clonotype: A much bigger clone sits one base away, suggesting this may be a read error. The chain recombines TRBV5-1 with TRBJ2-7; tentatively, D is TRBD2 (7 bases). This CDR3 is 15 amino acids long. CDR1 and CDR2 (germline): SGHRS, YFSETQ. V lost 5 bases, J lost 0 bases, and 15 bases lay in between. CDR3 coding DNA: TGCGCCAGCAGGGCGGGGGCTATTAGCTCCTACGAGCAGTACTTC. Translated: CASRAGAISSYEQYF.

The J gene is TRBJ2-3, the V gene TRBV7-8; TRBD2 matches at 11 bases. The CDR3 runs 16 residues. V was pared by 3 bases and J by 5 bases, with 7 bases of the junction left unmatched. Germline CDR1 SGHVS, CDR2 FQNEAQ. CDR3 nucleotides: TGTGCCAGCAGCTTCGCTAGCGGGGGGCGAGGAGATACGCAGTATTTT. Translation: CASSFASGGRGDTQYF. Complete variable domain (other parts from reference TRBV7-8 and TRBJ2-3): GAGVSQSPRYKVAKRGQDVALRCDPISGHVSLFWYQQALGQGPEFLTYFQNEAQLDKSGLPSDRFFAERPEGSVSTLKIQRTQQEDSAVYLCASSFASGGRGDTQYFGPGTRLTVL.

This clonotype was recorded at least ten times. The chain has TRBV12-3 or TRBV12-4 and TRBJ2-6; D remains unclear. V lost 3 bases, J lost 6 bases, and 6 bases lay in between. This CDR3 spans 13 amino acids. The CDR3 region has the DNA TGTGCCAGCAGTTTTTCGGCGGCCAACGTCCTGACTTTC. It codes for CASSFSAANVLTF.

V usage is TRBV6-6 and J usage is TRBJ1-3; the D is unclear. Germline CDR1 MNHNY, CDR2 SVGAGI (reference sequence). V was pared by 3 bases and J by 3 bases, with 9 bases between. There are 14 residues in the CDR3. The CDR3 here is CASSYYGGGNTIYF. CDR3 in DNA: TGTGCCAGCAGTTATTATGGCGGTGGAAACACCATATATTTT.

V is TRBV20-1 and J is TRBJ1-2; D uncertain. V lost 4 bases and J lost 8, with 14 bases in between. CDR3 size: 12 residues. Germline loops: CDR1 DFQATT, CDR2 SNEGSKA (reference sequence). CDR3: CSANDLRRGYTF. For the CDR3, the DNA is TGCAGTGCTAACGACTTAAGAAGGGGCTACACCTTC.

This clonotype came up a few times. A much larger clonotype is one base distant, so this may be a read error. The chain employs TRBV7-2 and TRBJ1-2, with 10 positions matching TRBD1. Germline values: CDR1 SGHTA, CDR2 FQGNSA. The V and J ends lost 2 bases and 3 bases, in that order; junction bases with no gene match: 6. The CDR3 runs 16 residues. The CDR3 DNA reads TGTGCCAGCAGCTTATCGGGAGGGACAGGGGACTATGGCTACACCTTC. Its protein product is CASSLSGGTGDYGYTF.

This clonotype was detected a few times. Compared with germline, one end of the junction differs, possibly owing to a read error. The V gene is TRBV9, the J gene TRBJ1-2; 9 bases are shared with TRBD1. The germline V gene encodes CDR1 SGDLS and CDR2 YYNGEE. CDR3 length: 14 residues. The CDR3 loop reads CASSVTGGNYGHTF. Here the CDR3 DNA reads TGTGCCAGCAGCGTTACAGGGGGCAACTATGGCCACACCTTC.

CDR3 region: CSARPPGLGFEEQFF. CDR3 sequence (DNA): TGCAGTGCTAGACCTCCAGGACTCGGATTTGAGGAGCAGTTCTTC. The rearrangement links TRBV20-1 to TRBJ2-1; TRBD2 is a possible D gene (5 bases). V dropped 2 bases and J dropped 10 bases, with 21 bases sitting between them. CDR1 and CDR2 from the germline V gene are DFQATT and SNEGSKA (reference sequence). This CDR3 has 15 amino acids.

This clonotype was seen ten or more times. J is TRBJ2-7 and V is TRBV7-2; tentatively, D is TRBD2 (6 bases). The length of the CDR3 is 14 residues. In germline, CDR1 is SGHTA, CDR2 FQGNSA. The ends were cut back, 4 bases at V and 3 bases at J, with 13 bases in the middle. The CDR3, as DNA: TGTGCCAGCAGCTACGGGACTGACTTCTACGAGCAGTACTTC. This encodes CASSYGTDFYEQYF.

The chain couples TRBV20-1 to TRBJ1-4; maybe TRBD1 (5 bases). CDR1 is DFQATT and CDR2 is SNEGSKA in the germline V gene (reference sequence). Trimming removed 0 bases at V and 5 bases at J, with 13 bases between. CDR3 length: 15 residues. CDR3 in amino acids: CSARDLGEENEKLFF. The CDR3 nucleotides read TGCAGTGCTAGAGATCTGGGGGAAGAGAATGAAAAACTGTTTTTT.

Here the CDR3 reads CASSSAGQGADQPQHF. CDR3 nucleotides: TGTGCCAGCAGTTCCGCAGGACAGGGGGCTGATCAGCCCCAGCATTTT. This chain connects TRBV28 to TRBJ1-5, with 11 positions matching TRBD1. There are 16 residues in the CDR3. Germline lookup yields CDR1 MDHEN and CDR2 SYDVKM. The V segment lost 4 bases and the J segment 5 bases; nucleotides outside the gene matches: 7.

This clonotype was detected many times. The rearrangement joins TRBV4-3 to TRBJ2-4; D is tentatively TRBD1 or TRBD2 (6 bases each). Germline V lookup: CDR1 LGHNA, CDR2 YSLEER. The CDR3 totals 15 residues. With 7 bases removed from V and 2 bases from J, the gap between germline ends came to 15 bases. The CDR3 DNA is TGCGCCAGCAACCTAGGGGGGCGAACCAAAAACATTCAGTACTTC. This codes for CASNLGGRTKNIQYF.

The V call is TRBV27, the J call TRBJ1-1; D unclear. In germline, CDR1 is MNHEY, CDR2 SMNVEV (reference sequence). The V gene lost 6 bases and the J gene lost 1 base, with 9 bases spanning the gap. CDR3 size: 13 residues. CDR3: CASRLDWNTEAFF. In nucleotides, the CDR3 is TGTGCCAGCAGGTTAGACTGGAACACTGAAGCTTTCTTT.

This clonotype was observed a few times. The V gene is TRBV20-1, the J gene TRBJ2-7, with unresolved D. CDR3 length: 14 residues. Between the trimmed V and J ends, which lost 7 bases and 1 base, there was a span of 17 bases. The germline V gene encodes CDR1 DFQATT and CDR2 SNEGSKA (reference sequence). The CDR3 loop is CSVPATAGSYEQYF. As DNA, the CDR3 is TGCAGTGTTCCGGCCACAGCTGGGTCCTACGAGCAGTACTTC.

The rearrangement uses TRBV7-2 and TRBJ2-7, with D hard to call. The DNA end favors TRBJ2-5, so the J call may be wrong. Germline-derived CDR1 and CDR2 are SGHTA and FQGNSA. The length of the CDR3 is 13 residues. Here the CDR3 reads CASSLTVVETQYF. The CDR3, as DNA: TGTGCCAGCAGCTTAACGGTCGTGGAGACCCAGTACTTC.

This sequence joins TRBV6-5 and TRBJ2-6, with a weak D call TRBD2 (5 bases). This CDR3 has 17 amino acids. Between the trimmed V and J ends, which lost 3 bases and 2 bases, there was a span of 14 bases. Looked up from germline, CDR1 is MNHEY and CDR2 is SVGAGI. CDR3 bases: TGTGCCAGCAGTTATTTGTCTTCGGGGACTGGGGCCAACGTCCTGACTTTC. Translation: CASSYLSSGTGANVLTF.

The rearrangement joins TRBV15 to TRBJ1-2, with a weak D call TRBD1 (5 bases). Germline lookup yields CDR1 LNHNV and CDR2 YYDKDF (reference sequence). V dropped 5 bases and J dropped 2 bases, with 18 bases sitting between them. The CDR3 consists of 16 residues. The CDR3 reads CATSPGTGGPNYGYTF. DNA for the CDR3: TGTGCCACCAGCCCCGGGACCGGAGGGCCCAACTATGGCTACACCTTC.

This clonotype was detected a few times. This may come from a read error, since a much larger clone is one base off. The chain is built from TRBV5-1 and TRBJ2-7, with a possible D match to TRBD2 (5 bases). The CDR3 loop spans 15 amino acids. Trimming cost V 0 bases and J 3 bases, with 13 bases left between them. Per the germline V gene, CDR1 is SGHRS and CDR2 is YFSETQ. The CDR3 region is CASSLAPADRYEQYF. DNA of the CDR3: TGCGCCAGCAGCTTGGCCCCAGCGGATCGCTACGAGCAGTACTTC.